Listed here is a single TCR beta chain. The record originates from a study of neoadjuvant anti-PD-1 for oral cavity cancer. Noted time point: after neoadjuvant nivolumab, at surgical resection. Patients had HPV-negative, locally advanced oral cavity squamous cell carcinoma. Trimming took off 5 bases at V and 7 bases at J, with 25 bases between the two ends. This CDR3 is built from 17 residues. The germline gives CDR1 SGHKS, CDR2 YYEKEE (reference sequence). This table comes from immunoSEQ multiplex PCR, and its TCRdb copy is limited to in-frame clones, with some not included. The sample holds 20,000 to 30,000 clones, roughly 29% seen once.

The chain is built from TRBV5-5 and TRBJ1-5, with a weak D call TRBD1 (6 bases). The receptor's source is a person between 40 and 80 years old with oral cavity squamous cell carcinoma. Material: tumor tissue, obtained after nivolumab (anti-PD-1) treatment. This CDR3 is CASSKGIQGVEGQPQHF. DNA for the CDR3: TGTGCCAGCAGTAAAGGTATACAGGGAGTCGAGGGACAGCCCCAGCATTTT.